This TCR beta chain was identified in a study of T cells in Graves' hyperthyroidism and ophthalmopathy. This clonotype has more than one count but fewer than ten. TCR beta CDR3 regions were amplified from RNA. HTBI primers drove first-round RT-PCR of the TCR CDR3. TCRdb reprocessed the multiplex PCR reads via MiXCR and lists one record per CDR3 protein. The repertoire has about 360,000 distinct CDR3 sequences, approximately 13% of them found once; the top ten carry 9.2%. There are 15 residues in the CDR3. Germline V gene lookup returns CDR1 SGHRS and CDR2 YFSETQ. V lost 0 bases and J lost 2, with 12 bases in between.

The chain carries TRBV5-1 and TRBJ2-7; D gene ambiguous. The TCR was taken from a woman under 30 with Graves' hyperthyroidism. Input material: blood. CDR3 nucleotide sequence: TGCGCCAGCAGCTTGGGTTTCGGCGGCACCTACGAGCAGTACTTC. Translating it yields CASSLGFGGTYEQYF.